The clone carrying this T cell receptor (beta chain) was detected only once. What it binds is unknown. Making TCR cDNA involved 5'RACE template switching, which added UMIs and a universal primer site. One entry per CDR3 protein, called by TCRdb with MiXCR from the 5' RACE reads. The sample records approximately 550,000 distinct CDR3 sequences, roughly 19% being singletons. The sample belongs to a study of T cells after yellow fever vaccination. Study observations and caveats: Post-booster reappearance was seen for most primary-vaccination clones (nearly 97% CD4, 80% to 90% CD8).

Trimming removed 5 bases at V and 5 bases at J, with 14 bases between. This CDR3 contains 14 residues. This chain uses TRBV12-3 or TRBV12-4 with TRBJ2-3, with D perhaps TRBD2 (6 bases). The source is a man aged 25-45 years who received the YFV17D yellow fever vaccine. Specimen: PBMCs, collected 15 days after the yellow fever booster vaccination. The CDR3, as DNA: TGTGCCAGCAGTAATAGCGGAAGGCAAGATACGCAGTATTTT. It is translated as CASSNSGRQDTQYF.